A single sample is the source of the 21 T cell receptor beta chains below, sequenced in a study of blood T cells in healthy people across ages. With a J-beta primer mix and a sample-barcoded 5' primer, a second PCR ran about 6 to 11 cycles. TCRdb processed the 5' RACE reads anew with MiXCR; each CDR3 protein has one entry. The sample lists around 800,000 distinct CDR3 sequences; less than 70% were seen once. Sample: blood. These receptor sequences come from a man older than 75 in good health.

This rearrangement joins TRBV20-1 to TRBJ2-7; 9 bases agree with TRBD2. The CDR3 is 15 amino acids. The germline V gene has CDR1 DFQATT and CDR2 SNEGSKA (reference sequence). With V trimmed by 2 bases and J by 7 bases, 12 bases remained unmatched. The CDR3 coding sequence is TGCAGTGCTAGACCCGGGACTAGCAGAAACAATGAGCAGTACTTC. Translated, it gives CSARPGTSRNNEQYF.

This clonotype has only a few counts. This rearrangement joins TRBV27 to TRBJ2-7; 8 nucleotides agree with TRBD2. V shed 5 bases and J 9 bases; nucleotides not matched to a gene: 3. This CDR3 has 11 amino acids. Germline V gene sequence: CDR1 MNHEY, CDR2 SMNVEV (reference sequence). CDR3 amino acids: CASSPGGVQYF. The CDR3 bases are TGTGCCAGCAGTCCCGGGGGGGTGCAGTACTTC.

As regards this clonotype: This may arise from a read error, as a much more abundant clone is one base away. J is TRBJ2-7 and V is TRBV5-1, with 7 nucleotides matching TRBD1. CDR1 is SGHRS and CDR2 is YFSETQ in the germline V gene. Germline trimming cut 4 bases from V and 2 bases from J; bases unmatched to any gene: 6. CDR3 length equals 14 residues. Here the CDR3 DNA reads TGCGCCAGCAGCGTGGGGGACAGCCCCTACGAGCAGTACTTC. It specifies CASSVGDSPYEQYF.

The rearrangement joins TRBV6-5 to TRBJ2-4, with TRBD2 as a possible D gene (7 bases). V was shortened by 6 bases and J by 5 bases, with 17 bases between the two germline ends. The CDR3 runs 15 residues. Germline V CDR1 and CDR2: MNHEY, SVGAGI. As DNA, the CDR3 is TGTGCCAGCAGACCTTTGGGGGCGGGAGAAAACATTCAGTACTTC. It codes for CASRPLGAGENIQYF.

The table lists this clonotype with a count of one. This sequence may be a read error, since a much larger clone differs from it by one base. This chain connects TRBV29-1 to TRBJ2-1; 7 nucleotides line up with TRBD2. This CDR3 comprises 12 residues. Germline values: CDR1 SQVTM, CDR2 ANQGSEA. The V and J ends lost 5 bases and 10 bases, in that order; junction bases with no gene match: 8. The DNA of the CDR3 is TGCAGCGTTATCGGGGGGTCCTACGAGCAGTTCTTC. Translated, it gives CSVIGGSYEQFF.

This clonotype was seen a few times. This chain joins TRBV20-1 and TRBJ2-5, with D maybe TRBD2 (6 bases). The CDR3 length is 15 residues. Per the germline V gene, CDR1 is DFQATT and CDR2 is SNEGSKA (reference sequence). V was pared by 3 bases and J by 4 bases, with 18 bases between. The chain's CDR3 is CSASRGRPDLETQYF. The CDR3 region has the DNA TGCAGTGCTAGTCGGGGGAGACCGGACTTAGAGACCCAGTACTTC.

A few counts support this clonotype. The V and J genes are TRBV29-1 and TRBJ2-7, with 7 bases aligning to TRBD2. CDR1 SQVTM and CDR2 ANQGSEA come from the germline V gene. J was trimmed by 3 bases and V by 1 base; bases with no gene match: 3. The CDR3 consists of 13 residues. CDR3 nucleotides: TGCAGCGTTGAAGTCGGGAGGAACTACGAGCAGTACTTC. Translating it yields CSVEVGRNYEQYF.

This chain joins TRBV9 and TRBJ1-2, with D possibly TRBD1 on 5 matching bases. Trimming took 7 bases from V and 8 from J, leaving 9 bases between them. Germline V lookup: CDR1 SGDLS, CDR2 YYNGEE. This CDR3 has 10 residues. The DNA for the CDR3 is TGTGCCAGCCTCGGGGACGGCTACACCTTC. This sequence encodes CASLGDGYTF. The variable domain in full, with the rest retrieved from reference TRBV9 and TRBJ1-2, is DSGVTQTPKHLITATGQRVTLRCSPRSGDLSVYWYQQSLDQGLQFLIQYYNGEERAKGNILERFSAQQFPDLHSELNLSSLELGDSALYFCASLGDGYTFGSGTRLTVV.

Points on this clonotype: A single base separates this from a much larger clone, so it may be a read error. V is TRBV15 and J is TRBJ2-3; TRBD2 agrees at 7 bases. The CDR3 totals 15 residues. CDR1 and CDR2 (germline): LNHNV, YYDKDF (reference sequence). The CDR3, as DNA: TGTGTCACCAGCAGACCTAGCGGAAGCACAGATACGCAGTATTTT. This codes for CVTSRPSGSTDTQYF.

V and J are TRBV19 and TRBJ2-1; D ambiguous. The CDR3 is 13 residues long. Germline-derived CDR1 and CDR2 are LNHDA and SQIVND (reference sequence). V was clipped by 4 bases and J by 8 bases, with 12 bases between them. CDR3 in amino acids: CASSKTQAHEQFF. In DNA, the CDR3 is TGTGCCAGTAGTAAGACCCAGGCCCATGAGCAGTTCTTC.

The V gene is TRBV28, the J gene TRBJ2-3, with 8 bases matching TRBD2. The ends lost 1 base at V and 2 bases at J; junction bases unmatched: 8. The germline V gene has CDR1 MDHEN and CDR2 SYDVKM. The CDR3 sequence is 17 residues long. CDR3 protein: CASSLFGPGGPTDTQYF. CDR3 nucleotide sequence: TGTGCCAGCAGTTTATTCGGGCCGGGAGGGCCCACAGATACGCAGTATTTT.

J is TRBJ2-6 and V is TRBV5-1, with 8 nucleotides matching TRBD1. The CDR3 extends over 14 amino acids. Per the germline V gene, CDR1 is SGHRS and CDR2 is YFSETQ. V dropped 6 bases and J dropped 2; count of bases not matched to a gene: 1. In DNA, the CDR3 is TGCGCCAGCACAGGGGGCGCTGGGGCCAACGTCCTGACTTTC. Protein sequence: CASTGGAGANVLTF.

This chain links TRBV28 with TRBJ1-2; D is unclear. The V and J ends lost 3 bases and 4 bases respectively, with 15 bases between them. Germline values: CDR1 MDHEN, CDR2 SYDVKM. The CDR3 has 15 residues. Here the CDR3 reads CASSFGSAVSYGYTF. In DNA form, the CDR3 reads TGTGCCAGCAGTTTCGGTTCGGCAGTCTCCTATGGCTACACCTTC.

The genes are TRBV3-1 and TRBJ1-2; 11 nucleotides align to TRBD1. The germline gives CDR1 LGHDT, CDR2 YNNKEL (reference sequence). This CDR3 has 15 amino acids. V gave up 4 bases and J gave up 8 bases; unmatched junction bases: 9. CDR3 region: CASSLLDRGQEGYTF. The CDR3 nucleotides read TGTGCCAGCAGCCTTTTGGACAGGGGGCAGGAAGGCTACACCTTC.

This chain connects TRBV10-3 to TRBJ2-1; maybe TRBD2 (6 bases). The CDR3 runs to 13 residues. Trimming stripped 10 bases from V and 8 bases from J, with 18 bases between. Germline V gives CDR1 ENHRY, CDR2 SYGVKD. The CDR3: CATAVADYDEQFF. In nucleotides, the CDR3 is TGTGCCACCGCAGTAGCGGATTACGATGAGCAGTTCTTC.

This clonotype was counted a single time. The chain carries TRBV18 and TRBJ2-7; 12 nucleotides line up with TRBD2. The CDR3 runs 16 residues. V lost 3 bases, J lost 3 bases, and 6 bases stayed unmatched. CDR1 is KGHSH, CDR2 LQKENI, per germline. The CDR3 sequence is CASSPLGLAGDYEQYF. The CDR3 region has the DNA TGTGCCAGCTCACCCCTGGGACTAGCGGGCGACTACGAGCAGTACTTC.

This clonotype was counted between two and nine times. The gene calls are TRBV6-1 and TRBJ2-3; 11 bases match TRBD2. Germline CDR1 reads MNHNS; CDR2 reads SASEGT. This CDR3 spans 14 amino acids. Unmatched junction bases numbered 13, after V lost 6 bases and J lost 14 bases. This CDR3 is CASRGTSGHRYAYF. CDR3 sequence (DNA): TGTGCCAGCAGAGGGACTAGCGGACACAGATACGCGTATTTT.

The J gene is TRBJ2-3, the V gene TRBV28, with 8 nucleotides matching TRBD2. V was pared by 8 bases and J by 8 bases, with 6 bases of the junction left unmatched. Germline values: CDR1 MDHEN, CDR2 SYDVKM. This CDR3 is built from 12 residues. CDR3 sequence (DNA): TGTGCCAGCGTGAGCGGGAGCGGTACGCAGTATTTT. It yields the protein CASVSGSGTQYF.

The chain is built from TRBV29-1 and TRBJ2-1; unclear D gene. The germline gives CDR1 SQVTM, CDR2 ANQGSEA. The CDR3 is 13 amino acids. V was shortened by 6 bases and J by 13 bases, with 22 bases between the two germline ends. The CDR3 protein is CSVARSGKETQFF. CDR3 in DNA: TGCAGCGTCGCGCGATCGGGTAAAGAGACCCAGTTCTTC.

The chain has TRBV11-3 and TRBJ2-3, with D perhaps TRBD1 or TRBD2 (5 bases each). This CDR3 has 16 amino acids. V was pared by 1 base and J by 2 bases, with 13 bases between. CDR1 and CDR2 from the germline V gene are SGHNT and YENEEA. In DNA form, the CDR3 reads TGTGCCAGCAGCTTAGGCCCTGGGGGAATCACAGATACGCAGTATTTT. It is translated as CASSLGPGGITDTQYF.

Ten or more counts support this clonotype. The chain couples TRBV5-5 to TRBJ2-2; 8 bases are shared with TRBD1. The CDR3 length is 14 residues. From germline, CDR1 is SGHKS and CDR2 YYEKEE (reference sequence). V was clipped by 4 bases and J by 5 bases; unmatched bases: 4. The CDR3 spells CASSARQGTGELFF. The CDR3 coding sequence is TGTGCCAGCAGCGCGAGACAGGGGACCGGGGAGCTGTTTTTT. The full variable domain, its missing parts supplied by reference TRBV5-5 and TRBJ2-2, is DAGVTQSPTHLIKTRGQQVTLRCSPISGHKSVSWYQQVLGQGPQFIFQYYEKEERGRGNFPDRFSARQFPNYSSELNVNALLLGDSALYLCASSARQGTGELFFGEGSRLTVL.